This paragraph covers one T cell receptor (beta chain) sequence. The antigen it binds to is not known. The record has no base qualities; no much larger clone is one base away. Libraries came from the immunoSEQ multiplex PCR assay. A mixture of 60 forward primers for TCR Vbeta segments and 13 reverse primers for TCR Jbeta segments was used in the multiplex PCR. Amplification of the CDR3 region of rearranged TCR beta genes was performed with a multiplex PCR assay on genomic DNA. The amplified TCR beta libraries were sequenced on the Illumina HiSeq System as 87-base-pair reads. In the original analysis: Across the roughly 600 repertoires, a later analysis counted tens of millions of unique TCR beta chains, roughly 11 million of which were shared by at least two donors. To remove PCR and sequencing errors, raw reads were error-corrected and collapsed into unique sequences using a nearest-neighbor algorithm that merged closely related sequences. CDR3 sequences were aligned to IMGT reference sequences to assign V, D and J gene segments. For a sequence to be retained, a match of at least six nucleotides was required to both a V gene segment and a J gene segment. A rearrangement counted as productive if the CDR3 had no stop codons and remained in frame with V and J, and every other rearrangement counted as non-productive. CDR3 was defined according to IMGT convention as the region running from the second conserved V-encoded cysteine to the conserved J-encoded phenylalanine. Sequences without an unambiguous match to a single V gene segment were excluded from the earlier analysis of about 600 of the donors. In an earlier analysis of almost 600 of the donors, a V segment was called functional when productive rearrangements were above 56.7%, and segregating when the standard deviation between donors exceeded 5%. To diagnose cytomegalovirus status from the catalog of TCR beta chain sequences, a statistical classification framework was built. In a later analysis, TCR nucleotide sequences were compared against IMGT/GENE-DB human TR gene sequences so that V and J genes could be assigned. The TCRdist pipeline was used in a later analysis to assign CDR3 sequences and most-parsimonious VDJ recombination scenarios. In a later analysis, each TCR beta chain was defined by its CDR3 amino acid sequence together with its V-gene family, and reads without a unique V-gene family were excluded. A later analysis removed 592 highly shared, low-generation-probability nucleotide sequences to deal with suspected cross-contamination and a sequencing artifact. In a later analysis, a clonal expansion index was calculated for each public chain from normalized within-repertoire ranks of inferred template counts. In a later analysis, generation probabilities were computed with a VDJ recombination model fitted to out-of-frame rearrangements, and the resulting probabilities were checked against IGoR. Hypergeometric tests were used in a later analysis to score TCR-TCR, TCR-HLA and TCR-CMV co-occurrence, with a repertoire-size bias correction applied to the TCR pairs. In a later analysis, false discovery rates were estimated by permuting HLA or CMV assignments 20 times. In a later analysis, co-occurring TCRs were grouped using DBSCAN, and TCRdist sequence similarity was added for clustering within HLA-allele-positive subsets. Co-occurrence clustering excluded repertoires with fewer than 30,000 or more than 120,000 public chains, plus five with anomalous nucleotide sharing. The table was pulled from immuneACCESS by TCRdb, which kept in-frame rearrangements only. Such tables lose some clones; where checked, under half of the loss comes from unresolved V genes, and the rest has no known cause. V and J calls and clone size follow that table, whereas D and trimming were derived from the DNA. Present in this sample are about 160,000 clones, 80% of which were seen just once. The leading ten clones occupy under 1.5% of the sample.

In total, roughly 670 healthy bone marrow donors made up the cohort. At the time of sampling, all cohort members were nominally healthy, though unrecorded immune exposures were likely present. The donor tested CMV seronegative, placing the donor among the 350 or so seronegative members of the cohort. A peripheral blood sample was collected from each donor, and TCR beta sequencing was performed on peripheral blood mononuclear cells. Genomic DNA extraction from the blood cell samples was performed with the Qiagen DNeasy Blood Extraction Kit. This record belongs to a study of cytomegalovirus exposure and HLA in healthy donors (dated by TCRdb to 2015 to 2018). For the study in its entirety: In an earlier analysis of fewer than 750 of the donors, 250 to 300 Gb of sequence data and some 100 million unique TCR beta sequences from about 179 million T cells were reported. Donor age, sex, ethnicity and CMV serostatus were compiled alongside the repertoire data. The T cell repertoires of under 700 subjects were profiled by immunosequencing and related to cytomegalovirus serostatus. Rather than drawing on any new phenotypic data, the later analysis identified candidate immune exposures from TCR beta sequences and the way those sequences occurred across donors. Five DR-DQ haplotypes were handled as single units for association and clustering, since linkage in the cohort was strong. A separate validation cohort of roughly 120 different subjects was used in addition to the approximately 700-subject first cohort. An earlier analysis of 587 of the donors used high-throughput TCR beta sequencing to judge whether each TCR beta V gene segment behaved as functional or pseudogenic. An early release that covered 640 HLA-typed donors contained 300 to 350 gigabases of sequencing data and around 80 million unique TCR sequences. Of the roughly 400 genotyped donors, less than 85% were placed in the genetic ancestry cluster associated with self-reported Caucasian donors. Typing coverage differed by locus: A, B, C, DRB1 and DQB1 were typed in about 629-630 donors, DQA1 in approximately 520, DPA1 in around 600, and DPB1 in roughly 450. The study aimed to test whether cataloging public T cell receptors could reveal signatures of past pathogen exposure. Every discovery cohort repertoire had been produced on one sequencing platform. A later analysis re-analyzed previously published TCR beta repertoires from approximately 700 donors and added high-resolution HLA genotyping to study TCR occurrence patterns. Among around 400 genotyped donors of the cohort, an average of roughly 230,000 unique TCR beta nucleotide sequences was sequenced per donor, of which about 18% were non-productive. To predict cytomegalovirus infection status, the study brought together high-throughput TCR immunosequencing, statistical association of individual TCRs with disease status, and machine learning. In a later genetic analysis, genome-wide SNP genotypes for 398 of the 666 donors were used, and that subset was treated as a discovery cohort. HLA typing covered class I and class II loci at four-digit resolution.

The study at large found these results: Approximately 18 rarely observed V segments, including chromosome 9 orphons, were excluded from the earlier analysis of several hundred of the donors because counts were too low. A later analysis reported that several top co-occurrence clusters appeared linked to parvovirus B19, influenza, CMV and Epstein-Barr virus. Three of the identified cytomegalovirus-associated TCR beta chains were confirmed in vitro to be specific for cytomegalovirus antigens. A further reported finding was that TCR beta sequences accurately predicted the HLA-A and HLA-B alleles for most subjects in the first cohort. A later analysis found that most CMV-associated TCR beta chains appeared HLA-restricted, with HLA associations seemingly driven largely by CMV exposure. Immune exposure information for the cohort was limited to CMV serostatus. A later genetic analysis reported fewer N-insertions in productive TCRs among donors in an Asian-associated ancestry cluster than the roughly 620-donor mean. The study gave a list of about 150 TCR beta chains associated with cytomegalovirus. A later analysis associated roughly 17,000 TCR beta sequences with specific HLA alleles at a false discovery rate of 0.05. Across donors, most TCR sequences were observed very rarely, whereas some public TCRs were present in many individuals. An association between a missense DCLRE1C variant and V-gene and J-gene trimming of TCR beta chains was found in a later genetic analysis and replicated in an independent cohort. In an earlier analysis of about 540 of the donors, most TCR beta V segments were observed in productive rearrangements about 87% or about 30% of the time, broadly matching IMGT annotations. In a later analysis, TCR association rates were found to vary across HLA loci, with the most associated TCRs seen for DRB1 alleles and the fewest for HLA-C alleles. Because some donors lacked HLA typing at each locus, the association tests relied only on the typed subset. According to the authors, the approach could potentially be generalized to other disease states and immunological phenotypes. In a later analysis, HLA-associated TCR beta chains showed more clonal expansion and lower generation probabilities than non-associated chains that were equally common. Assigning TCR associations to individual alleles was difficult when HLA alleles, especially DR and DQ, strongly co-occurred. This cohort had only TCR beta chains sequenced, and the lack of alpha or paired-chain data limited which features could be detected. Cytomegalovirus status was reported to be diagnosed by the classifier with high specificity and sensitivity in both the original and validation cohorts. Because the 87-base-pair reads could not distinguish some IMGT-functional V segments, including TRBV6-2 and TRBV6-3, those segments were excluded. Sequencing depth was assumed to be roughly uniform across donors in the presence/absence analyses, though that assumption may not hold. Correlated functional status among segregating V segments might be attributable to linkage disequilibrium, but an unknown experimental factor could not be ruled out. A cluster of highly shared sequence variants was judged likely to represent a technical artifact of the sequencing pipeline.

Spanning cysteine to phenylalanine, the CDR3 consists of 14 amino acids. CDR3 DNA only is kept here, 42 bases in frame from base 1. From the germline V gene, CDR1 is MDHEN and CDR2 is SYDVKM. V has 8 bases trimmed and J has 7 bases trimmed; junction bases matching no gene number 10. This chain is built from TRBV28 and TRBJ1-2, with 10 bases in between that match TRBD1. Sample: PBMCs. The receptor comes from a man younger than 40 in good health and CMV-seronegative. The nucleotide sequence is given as TGTGCCAGCGAATATCCGGGACAGGGGTTTGGCTACACCTTC. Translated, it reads CASEYPGQGFGYTF.